This T cell receptor (beta chain) was profiled in a study of somatic mutations in cytotoxic T cells in rheumatoid arthritis. The V and J ends lost 1 base and 2 bases respectively, with 8 bases between them. The germline gives CDR1 SGHTA, CDR2 FQGTGA. The CDR3 sequence is 14 residues long. Clones were read by immunoSEQ multiplex PCR, and TCRdb kept only the in-frame ones, dropping some. Among about 16,000 clones listed, about four fifths were seen once. The TCR was taken from an adult with rheumatoid arthritis. Sequenced: CD8+ T cells sorted from blood. The chain is built from TRBV7-3 and TRBJ1-1; weak D call: TRBD1 (5 bases). The CDR3 DNA is TGTGCCAGCAGCTTAAGCCAGGGAAACACTGAAGCTTTCTTT. The encoded protein is CASSLSQGNTEAFF.